One and the same sample provided the 2 T cell receptor beta chains below, sequenced in a study of blood T cell repertoires in COVID-19 (dated by TCRdb to about 2020). Library preparation used the immunoSEQ multiplex PCR assay. TCRdb provides this immuneACCESS table in a form limited to in-frame rearrangements. Some clones are lacking; in checked studies, under half of them reflect an unresolved V gene, and why the rest are absent is not known. A total of some 240,000 clones appear in this sample, around 84% of them only once. The top ten clones comprise around 1.5% of the sample. Sequenced material: peripheral blood. Source of these receptors: a woman in her thirties or forties who had recovered from COVID-19.

This clone was seen only once. The chain is built from TRBV19 and TRBJ2-2, with D possibly being TRBD2 (5 bases). Germline V gene data show CDR1 as LNHDA and CDR2 as SQIVND (reference sequence). V lost 5 bases to trimming and J lost 7 bases, with 8 bases between them. CDR3 length: 12 residues. The CDR3 DNA is TGTGCCAGTAGTTATGGGAGCGGGGAGCTGTTTTTT. It translates to CASSYGSGELFF.

The chain couples TRBV5-1 to TRBJ1-3; no definite D call. The CDR3 runs 14 residues. With 4 bases removed from V and 1 base from J, the gap between germline ends came to 9 bases. Germline values: CDR1 SGHRS, CDR2 YFSETQ. The CDR3 DNA reads TGCGCCAGCAGCATGGACTCTTCTGGAAACACCATATATTTT. Translated: CASSMDSSGNTIYF.